The T cell receptor (beta chain) under discussion was sequenced for a study of T cell responses to AZD1222 COVID-19 vaccine. Findings and caveats of the study: Nearly half of spike-specific TCRs reportedly target variant regions that are unmutated in the B.1.351 and B.1.1.7 variants. The breadth and depth of Spike-specific TCRs increased once two AZD1222 doses had been given. Regions 160-218 and 743-854 held dominance among vaccine-associated CD4 TCRs, which spanned spike.

Concerning this clone: The antigen is not known.

Germline CDR1 SGHNT, CDR2 YENEEA. The V gene end was trimmed by 1 base and the J gene end by 4 bases; junction bases not matched to a gene: 6. The CDR3 loop spans 16 amino acids. Repertoires were generated with immunoSEQ multiplex PCR, while TCRdb's copy carries only in-frame clones and drops some. The sample holds roughly 120,000 clones; about 89% are singletons and the top ten take approximately 7.1%. The receptor was isolated from an adult who received the AZD1222 COVID-19 vaccine. The source material was peripheral blood, sampled 28 days after the second AZD1222 dose. The chain joins TRBV11-3 to TRBJ2-1; 8 bases match TRBD2. The CDR3 region has the DNA TGTGCCAGCAGCTTAGCAGGCGGCGGGAGGTACAATGAGCAGTTCTTC. As protein: CASSLAGGGRYNEQFF.